This T cell receptor (beta chain) was profiled in a study of T cell repertoires in cytomegalovirus infection. Using its own MiXCR run on the reads, TCRdb lists one record per CDR3 protein. Of hundreds of thousands of distinct CDR3 sequences listed, under 40% are singletons. The CDR3 has 14 residues. Germline-derived CDR1 and CDR2 are SNHLY and FYNNEI. Trimming took off 7 bases at V and 5 bases at J, with 12 bases between the two ends. The clonotype was recovered from a human donor in good health (CMV status not recorded). Some clones in this sample may be carry-over from other donors' samples. The J gene is TRBJ1-6, the V gene TRBV2; TRBD1 might be the D (5 bases). The material sequenced was PBMCs. CDR3 protein: CASIIDSNNSPLHF. The CDR3 DNA reads TGTGCCAGCATAATCGACAGCAATAATTCACCCCTCCACTTT. Combining the CDR3 with reference TRBV2 and TRBJ1-6 gives the whole variable domain EPEVTQTPSHQVTQMGQEVILRCVPISNHLYFYWYRQILGQKVEFLVSFYNNEISEKSEIFDDQFSVERPDGSNFTLKIRSTKLEDSAMYFCASIIDSNNSPLHFGNGTRLTVT.